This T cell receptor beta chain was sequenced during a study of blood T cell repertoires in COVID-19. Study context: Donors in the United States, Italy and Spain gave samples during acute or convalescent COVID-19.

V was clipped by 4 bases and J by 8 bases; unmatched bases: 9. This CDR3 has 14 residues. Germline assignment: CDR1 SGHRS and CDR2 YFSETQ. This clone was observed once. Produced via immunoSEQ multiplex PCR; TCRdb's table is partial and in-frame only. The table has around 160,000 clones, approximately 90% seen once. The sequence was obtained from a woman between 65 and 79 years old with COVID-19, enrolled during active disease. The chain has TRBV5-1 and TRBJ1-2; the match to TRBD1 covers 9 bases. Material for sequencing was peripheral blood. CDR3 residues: CASSGQQGASGYTF. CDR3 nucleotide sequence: TGCGCCAGCAGCGGTCAACAGGGGGCTTCGGGCTACACCTTC.